The 29 T cell receptor beta chains below come from one sample, sequenced in a study of blood T cell repertoires in COVID-19. Measured with immunoSEQ multiplex PCR; TCRdb has only the in-frame clones, and not every one. Of approximately 200,000 clones listed, more than 80% are singletons. Sequencing was done on a sample of peripheral blood. The source is a woman aged 80 or over with acute or convalescent COVID-19.

The chain joins TRBV18 to TRBJ2-7, with D unclear. The germline V gene has CDR1 KGHSH and CDR2 LQKENI. The CDR3 consists of 13 residues. V lost 4 bases, J lost 1 base, and 8 bases lay in between. The CDR3 region is CASSRQESYEQYF. CDR3 DNA: TGTGCCAGCTCACGTCAGGAATCCTACGAGCAGTACTTC.

The CDR3 nucleotides are TGCGCCAGCAGCTTGAGAGAGGGGGCAACTGAAGCTTTCTTT. Translated: CASSLREGATEAFF. The chain has TRBV5-1 and TRBJ1-1, with 7 positions matching TRBD1. This CDR3 is built from 14 residues. V lost 1 base and J lost 5; bases outside the gene matches: 5. Germline assignment: CDR1 SGHRS and CDR2 YFSETQ.

The chain has TRBV6-6 and TRBJ2-7; 10 positions agree with TRBD1. CDR3 size: 12 residues. Germline CDR1 reads MNHNY; CDR2 reads SVGAGI (reference sequence). Losses at the gene ends were 2 bases for V and 12 bases for J; bases not matched to a gene: 4. In nucleotides, the CDR3 is TGTGCCAGCAGTTACGGGGGACAGGGGTTGTACTTC. Translating it yields CASSYGGQGLYF.

J is TRBJ2-1 and V is TRBV7-6, with 8 bases aligning to TRBD2. The CDR3 has 15 residues. V shed 5 bases and J 5 bases; nucleotides not matched to a gene: 8. CDR1 SGHVS and CDR2 FNYEAQ come from the germline V gene. CDR3 amino acids: CASSPDGRAHNEQFF. For the CDR3, the DNA is TGTGCCAGCAGCCCGGACGGGAGGGCCCACAATGAGCAGTTCTTC.

The chain joins TRBV5-1 to TRBJ1-6; tentatively, D is TRBD1 (5 bases). Germline CDR1 SGHRS, CDR2 YFSETQ. V was shortened by 0 bases and J by 5 bases, with 12 bases between the two germline ends. The CDR3 has 16 amino acids. For the CDR3, the DNA is TGCGCCAGCAGCTTGGTTGGGGGGTTGGATAATTCACCCCTCCACTTT. Encoded protein: CASSLVGGLDNSPLHF.

J is TRBJ2-7 and V is TRBV5-1, with D possibly TRBD2 on 5 matching bases. The CDR3 runs to 13 residues. The germline V and J ends were trimmed by 0 bases and 5 bases, with 9 bases remaining between them. Germline CDR1 is SGHRS and CDR2 is YFSETQ. Written as DNA, the CDR3 is TGCGCCAGCAGCTTGGCATGGGGAGACGAGCAGTACTTC. Its protein is CASSLAWGDEQYF.

V is TRBV30 and J is TRBJ2-7, with TRBD1 identical over 9 bases. Losses at the gene ends were 3 bases for V and 3 bases for J; bases not matched to a gene: 3. The germline CDR1 and CDR2 sequences are GTSNPN and SVGIG (reference sequence). This CDR3 comprises 13 residues. The CDR3 spells CAWRQGAYYEQYF. Written as DNA, the CDR3 is TGTGCCTGGAGACAGGGGGCATACTACGAGCAGTACTTC.

The V gene is TRBV28, the J gene TRBJ1-5; D not certain. CDR1 is MDHEN, CDR2 SYDVKM, per germline. The CDR3 is made up of 16 amino acids. Trimming removed 2 bases at V and 0 bases at J, with 11 bases between. DNA for the CDR3: TGTGCCAGCAGTTTACCCGGCGGATATAGCAATCAGCCCCAGCATTTT. Its protein product is CASSLPGGYSNQPQHF.

This chain connects TRBV3-1 (or the pseudogene TRBV3-2) to TRBJ1-2; no clear D. Germline V CDR1 and CDR2: LGHDT, YNNKEL (reference sequence). The CDR3 consists of 15 residues. Between the trimmed V and J ends, which lost 0 bases and 8 bases, there was a span of 16 bases. The CDR3 is CASSQDLNSLWGYTF. CDR3 nucleotides: TGTGCCAGCAGCCAAGATCTAAACAGCCTATGGGGCTACACCTTC.

The chain joins TRBV7-9 to TRBJ1-2; 7 bases are a match to TRBD1. The junction had 7 bases not matched to a gene; V was cut back by 5 bases and J by 7 bases. The CDR3 sequence is 13 residues long. Germline V lookup: CDR1 SEHNR, CDR2 FQNEAQ (reference sequence). The CDR3 sequence: CASSPDRVGGYTF. The CDR3 region has the DNA TGTGCCAGCAGCCCAGACAGGGTGGGTGGCTACACCTTC.

The gene calls are TRBV18 and TRBJ1-2; TRBD1 matches at 7 bases. The CDR3 covers 14 residues. Germline V CDR1 and CDR2: KGHSH, LQKENI. The junction had 7 bases not matched to a gene; V was cut back by 3 bases and J by 6 bases. CDR3 nucleotide sequence: TGTGCCAGCTCACCCACCGACAGGGAACATGGCTACACCTTC. Protein product: CASSPTDREHGYTF.

This chain uses TRBV18 with TRBJ2-2; tentatively, D is TRBD2 (5 bases). Germline-derived CDR1 and CDR2 are KGHSH and LQKENI. The CDR3 spans 13 residues. V gave up 3 bases and J gave up 3 bases, with 5 bases separating them. CDR3 amino acids: CASSPRDTGELFF. The CDR3 bases are TGTGCCAGCTCACCGCGGGACACCGGGGAGCTGTTTTTT.

This clone was detected once. The rearrangement joins TRBV27 to TRBJ1-1; no clear D. Germline CDR1 reads MNHEY; CDR2 reads SMNVEV (reference sequence). Trimming removed 1 base from V and 0 bases from J, with 9 bases in between. This CDR3 has 15 residues. CDR3 in amino acids: CASSLWSSLNTEAFF. Here the CDR3 DNA reads TGTGCCAGCAGTTTATGGAGCAGTTTGAACACTGAAGCTTTCTTT.

This clone was detected only once. This chain links TRBV4-1 with TRBJ1-2; perhaps TRBD1 as D (5 bases). Trimming took 4 bases from V and 7 from J, leaving 22 bases between them. Germline V gene sequence: CDR1 MGHRA, CDR2 YSYEKL. The CDR3 has 16 amino acids. CDR3 residues: CASSLEGLGGFVGYTF. CDR3 in DNA: TGCGCCAGCAGCCTCGAGGGGTTAGGAGGGTTTGTTGGCTACACCTTC.

The V and J genes are TRBV21-1 and TRBJ1-4; the listed D gene, TRBD1, was not tested against the DNA. TRBV21-1 is a pseudogene locus. This CDR3 has 15 amino acids. Written as DNA, the CDR3 is TGTGCCAGCAGCAACGGGACAGGGGTTGGTGAAAAACTGTTTTTT. Residues: CASSNGTGVGEKLFF.

The chain combines TRBV5-1 with TRBJ2-5; 8 bases align to TRBD1. The germline CDR1 and CDR2 sequences are SGHRS and YFSETQ. V gave up 4 bases and J gave up 3 bases; unmatched junction bases: 5. CDR3 length: 14 amino acids. CDR3 amino acids: CASSTTGAEETQYF. The CDR3 DNA follows: TGCGCCAGCAGCACGACAGGGGCGGAAGAGACCCAGTACTTC. Looking up the rest from reference TRBV5-1 and TRBJ2-5 gives the full variable domain: KAGVTQTPRYLIKTRGQQVTLSCSPISGHRSVSWYQQTPGQGLQFLFEYFSETQRNKGNFPGRFSGRQFSNSRSEMNVSTLELGDSALYLCASSTTGAEETQYFGPGTRLLVL.

The rearrangement uses TRBV28 and TRBJ2-1, with 12 bases aligning to TRBD2. CDR1 and CDR2 (germline): MDHEN, SYDVKM. J was trimmed by 0 bases and V by 2 bases; bases with no gene match: 8. This CDR3 is 19 amino acids long. The CDR3 DNA is TGTGCCAGCAGTTTAGCCGGGACTAGCGGGTCCAGCTCCTACAATGAGCAGTTCTTC. It yields the protein CASSLAGTSGSSSYNEQFF.

The chain links TRBV5-1 to TRBJ2-5; D unresolved. The CDR3 totals 12 residues. Germline V CDR1 and CDR2: SGHRS, YFSETQ. Trimming removed 7 bases from V and 4 bases from J, with 11 bases in between. The CDR3: CASQRPGETQYF. CDR3 coding DNA: TGCGCCAGCCAGCGCCCTGGAGAGACCCAGTACTTC.

The chain employs TRBV18 and TRBJ1-1, with no clear D. The CDR3 runs to 14 residues. The germline V gene has CDR1 KGHSH and CDR2 LQKENI. The V end lost 3 bases, the J end lost 3 bases, and 11 bases lay between the germline ends. CDR3 residues: CASSPRFGDTEAFF. The CDR3 coding sequence is TGTGCCAGCTCACCGAGGTTCGGCGACACTGAAGCTTTCTTT.

The gene calls are TRBV6-5 and TRBJ1-1; D possibly corresponds to TRBD1 (6 bases). Germline-derived CDR1 and CDR2 are MNHEY and SVGAGI. Trimming shortened V by 2 bases and J by 2 bases, and 12 bases separated the two germline ends. The CDR3 has 15 amino acids. CDR3 nucleotides: TGTGCCAGCAGTTACCCCGGACAGATTAACACTGAAGCTTTCTTT. This encodes CASSYPGQINTEAFF.

This chain connects TRBV6-1 to TRBJ1-2; no clear D. V dropped 2 bases and J dropped 3 bases, with 13 bases sitting between them. Germline V gene sequence: CDR1 MNHNS, CDR2 SASEGT. This CDR3 comprises 15 residues. CDR3 DNA sequence: TGTGCCAGCAGTGAAAACGGAGTCAGAGACTATGGCTACACCTTC. Translation gives CASSENGVRDYGYTF.

The chain couples TRBV6-5 to TRBJ1-3; TRBD1 agrees at 7 bases. Germline values: CDR1 MNHEY, CDR2 SVGAGI. V was pared by 2 bases and J by 2 bases, with 0 bases of the junction left unmatched. The CDR3 has 14 residues. DNA for the CDR3: TGTGCCAGCAGTTACCAGGGGGCTGGAAACACCATATATTTT. Translating gives CASSYQGAGNTIYF.

The gene calls are TRBV4-2 and TRBJ2-3; D possibly corresponds to TRBD1 (6 bases). Trimming stripped 4 bases from V and 0 bases from J, with 17 bases between. The CDR3 is made up of 17 amino acids. Germline V gives CDR1 LGHNA, CDR2 YNFKEQ. The CDR3 DNA reads TGTGCCAGCAGCCCCATGGACAGTCGAGCTAGCACAGATACGCAGTATTTT. It codes for CASSPMDSRASTDTQYF.

The chain links TRBV4-3 to TRBJ1-4, with D possibly TRBD1 on 5 matching bases. Looked up from germline, CDR1 is LGHNA and CDR2 is YSLEER. V shed 2 bases and J shed 6 bases, with 13 bases lying between them. CDR3 length: 15 residues. DNA of the CDR3: TGCGCCAGCAGCCAAACGGAAACAGGTGATGAAAAACTGTTTTTT. Protein product: CASSQTETGDEKLFF.

This chain links TRBV11-2 with TRBJ1-2; 8 bases agree with TRBD1. This CDR3 contains 14 residues. Unmatched junction bases numbered 10, after V lost 5 bases and J lost 8 bases. Germline loops: CDR1 SGHAT, CDR2 FQNNGV. CDR3 region: CASSPIAGGWGYTF. The DNA of the CDR3 is TGTGCCAGCAGCCCTATTGCAGGGGGCTGGGGCTACACCTTC.

The chain uses TRBV28 and TRBJ1-4; TRBD1 aligns across 10 bases. This CDR3 comprises 15 residues. Looked up from germline, CDR1 is MDHEN and CDR2 is SYDVKM. With V trimmed by 6 bases and J by 6 bases, 7 bases remained unmatched. The CDR3 here is CASRGTGVGDEKLFF. CDR3 nucleotides: TGTGCCAGCAGGGGGACAGGGGTGGGGGATGAAAAACTGTTTTTT.

The V and J genes are TRBV4-2 and TRBJ2-2; D uncertain. The CDR3 consists of 12 residues. Trimming cost V 0 bases and J 7 bases, with 3 bases left between them. Germline CDR1 reads LGHNA; CDR2 reads YNFKEQ. The CDR3 DNA reads TGTGCCAGCAGCCAAGATATCGGGGAGCTGTTTTTT. This gives the protein CASSQDIGELFF.

This chain connects TRBV5-5 to TRBJ2-7; possible D gene TRBD1, 7 bases. Germline V gene sequence: CDR1 SGHKS, CDR2 YYEKEE (reference sequence). Trimming took 2 bases from V and 5 from J, leaving 20 bases between them. The CDR3 has 16 amino acids. CDR3 sequence reads: CASSFGGGQPKDEQYF. As DNA, the CDR3 is TGTGCCAGCAGCTTTGGAGGGGGACAGCCGAAGGACGAGCAGTACTTC.

The V call is TRBV5-1, the J call TRBJ1-3, with 8 bases matching TRBD1. V lost 0 bases to trimming and J lost 1 base; unmatched junction nucleotides: 6. Germline V gives CDR1 SGHRS, CDR2 YFSETQ. CDR3 length: 17 amino acids. Here the CDR3 DNA reads TGCGCCAGCAGCTTGGACCTAGGGACAGGATCTGGAAACACCATATATTTT. Its protein is CASSLDLGTGSGNTIYF.